The following is a TCR beta chain sequence with its context. The CDR3 sequence is 15 residues long. Trimming left V 4 bases short and J 0 bases short, with 13 bases between. Germline CDR1 reads SGHDT; CDR2 reads YYEEEE. The sample comes from a study of T cell responses to AZD1222 COVID-19 vaccine. Clones were sequenced by immunoSEQ multiplex PCR, and TCRdb holds only the in-frame ones, with some missing. The table records approximately 140,000 clones, 90% to 95% of them present only once. The specimen comprised peripheral blood, sampled on day 0 of AZD1222 vaccination. The chain is built from TRBV5-6 and TRBJ1-1, with D uncertain. The receptor comes from an adult in good health. The CDR3 loop is CASSPGPSVNTEAFF. In DNA, the CDR3 is TGTGCCAGCAGCCCAGGACCCTCTGTGAACACTGAAGCTTTCTTT.